The 23 T cell receptor beta chains presented below share a single source sample, sequenced in a study of blood T cell repertoires in COVID-19. Produced via immunoSEQ multiplex PCR; TCRdb's table is partial and in-frame only. This repertoire shows around 150,000 clones, 82% found once; its top ten account for about a fifth. Specimen: peripheral blood. The receptors here all came from an elderly woman with acute or convalescent COVID-19.

This chain connects TRBV3-1 (or the pseudogene TRBV3-2) to TRBJ1-1, with 9 bases identical to TRBD1. V shed 1 base, J shed 1 base, and the junction held 4 bases outside the gene matches. This CDR3 has 16 amino acids. Germline assignment: CDR1 LGHDT and CDR2 YNNKEL (reference sequence). DNA for the CDR3: TGTGCCAGCAGCCAAGTCCCGGGACAGGGGAACACTGAAGCTTTCTTT. It codes for CASSQVPGQGNTEAFF.

The CDR3 DNA follows: TGTGCCACCAGTGATTCGGGACAGGGGGGAACAGATACGCAGTATTTT. This translates into CATSDSGQGGTDTQYF. The V gene is TRBV24-1, the J gene TRBJ2-3; 11 bases line up with TRBD1. V trimming: 2 bases; J trimming: 3 bases; junction bases outside the gene matches: 3. This CDR3 region has 16 residues. CDR1 and CDR2 from the germline V gene are KGHDR and SFDVKD.

The chain couples TRBV4-2 to TRBJ2-7; TRBD2 matches at 13 bases. Germline values: CDR1 LGHNA, CDR2 YNFKEQ. J gave up 2 bases and V 0 bases, and 1 base lay outside the gene matches. The CDR3 extends over 16 amino acids. The CDR3 DNA is TGTGCCAGCAGCCAAGATGGGACTAGCGGGACCTACGAGCAGTACTTC. Its translation is CASSQDGTSGTYEQYF.

Note on this clone: Within the sample, other DNA sequences also encode this same CDR3. This chain links TRBV11-2 with TRBJ1-1; the D is unclear. This CDR3 region has 14 residues. Trimming took 1 base from V and 1 from J, leaving 7 bases between them. Germline V gives CDR1 SGHAT, CDR2 FQNNGV. CDR3 loop: CASSLGAGNTEAFF. The CDR3 DNA reads as TGTGCCAGCAGCTTAGGGGCGGGGAACACTGAAGCTTTCTTT.

The rearrangement links TRBV11-2 to TRBJ2-7; D perhaps matches TRBD2 (6 bases). The CDR3 has 15 residues. The germline V gene encodes CDR1 SGHAT and CDR2 FQNNGV. V lost 6 bases and J 3 bases, leaving 18 bases between the germline ends. In nucleotides, the CDR3 is TGTGCCAGCAGGATTGATTGGGCGGGAAACTACGAGCAGTACTTC. This sequence encodes CASRIDWAGNYEQYF.

The chain links TRBV30 to TRBJ2-1; D perhaps matches TRBD1 (6 bases). CDR3 length equals 14 residues. With 2 bases removed from V and 5 bases from J, the gap between germline ends came to 13 bases. Per germline, CDR1 GTSNPN and CDR2 SVGIG (reference sequence). CDR3 loop: CAWSPDRYDNEQFF. The DNA of the CDR3 is TGTGCCTGGAGTCCTGACAGGTACGACAATGAGCAGTTCTTC.

This sequence joins TRBV19 and TRBJ1-1, with TRBD1 matching 8 bases. This CDR3 is 13 amino acids long. Germline-derived CDR1 and CDR2 are LNHDA and SQIVND (reference sequence). Trimming took 7 bases from V and 5 from J; bases not matched to a gene: 6. This chain's CDR3 is CASTVDRETEAFF. CDR3 sequence (DNA): TGTGCCAGTACCGTGGACAGGGAGACTGAAGCTTTCTTT.

Regarding this clone: Other DNA sequences in this specimen translate into the identical CDR3. The chain uses TRBV11-2 and TRBJ2-7; no clear D gene. The CDR3 has 12 amino acids. CDR1 and CDR2 from the germline V gene are SGHAT and FQNNGV. V was pared by 1 base and J by 6 bases, with 7 bases between. CDR3 amino acids: CASSLGRGEQYF. DNA for the CDR3: TGTGCCAGCAGCTTAGGCCGAGGCGAGCAGTACTTC.

This sequence joins TRBV28 and TRBJ1-2; D gene uncertain. This CDR3 has 13 amino acids. CDR1 is MDHEN, CDR2 SYDVKM, per germline. The V and J ends lost 2 bases and 5 bases respectively, with 9 bases between them. The CDR3 nucleotides read TGTGCCAGCAGTTTACGGCGAGGGTATGGCTACACCTTC. Protein product: CASSLRRGYGYTF.

V is TRBV7-2 and J is TRBJ2-5; TRBD2 might be the D (6 bases). Germline CDR1 and CDR2: SGHTA and FQGNSA. V was clipped by 8 bases and J by 4 bases, with 20 bases between them. This CDR3 spans 15 amino acids. The CDR3 DNA is TGTGCCAGCTCACCGGGACTCCTGATTAGAGAGACCCAGTACTTC. The encoded protein is CASSPGLLIRETQYF.

Comment on this clone: Other DNA sequences in the sample encode the same CDR3. The chain is built from TRBV18 and TRBJ1-1; 8 bases are shared with TRBD1. This CDR3 region has 13 residues. V lost 3 bases to trimming and J lost 4 bases; unmatched junction nucleotides: 1. Germline V gene sequence: CDR1 KGHSH, CDR2 LQKENI. The CDR3 reads CASSPGQGTEAFF. The CDR3 DNA reads as TGTGCCAGCTCACCCGGACAGGGCACTGAAGCTTTCTTT.

This clone appeared once. This sequence joins TRBV7-8 and TRBJ1-6; 9 bases align to TRBD1. Germline V gene lookup returns CDR1 SGHVS and CDR2 FQNEAQ. The length of the CDR3 is 17 residues. The J segment lost 4 bases and the V segment lost 5 bases, leaving 9 bases of the junction unmatched. CDR3: CASSTSTGGGYNSPLHF. As DNA, the CDR3 is TGTGCCAGCAGCACCTCGACAGGGGGTGGTTATAATTCACCCCTCCACTTT.

This chain links TRBV3-1 (or the pseudogene TRBV3-2) with TRBJ2-5; perhaps TRBD2 as D (6 bases). The V gene's germline CDR1 is LGHDT and CDR2 YNNKEL (reference sequence). The V gene lost 1 base and the J gene lost 1 base, with 10 bases spanning the gap. There are 15 residues in the CDR3. The CDR3 nucleotides are TGTGCCAGCAGCCAAGGGTTTAGCGGCCAAGAGACCCAGTACTTC. It specifies CASSQGFSGQETQYF.

This CDR3 is CASSLTGYEQYF. CDR3 sequence (DNA): TGTGCCAGCAGCTTAACGGGGTACGAGCAGTACTTC. The V and J genes are TRBV7-9 and TRBJ2-7; D is possibly TRBD2 (5 bases). Looked up from germline, CDR1 is SEHNR and CDR2 is FQNEAQ (reference sequence). Deletions cut 2 bases from V and 4 bases from J, with 6 bases between. The CDR3 totals 12 residues.

This clone showed up just once. The chain carries TRBV5-6 and TRBJ1-6; perhaps TRBD1 as D (5 bases). Trimming took 0 bases from V and 6 from J, leaving 10 bases between them. The CDR3 consists of 15 residues. CDR1 and CDR2 from the germline V gene are SGHDT and YYEEEE. CDR3 coding DNA: TGTGCCAGCAGCTTGGGAACAGGCCCTAATTCACCCCTCCACTTT. Its protein product is CASSLGTGPNSPLHF.

This rearrangement joins TRBV29-1 to TRBJ2-3; weak D call: TRBD2 (5 bases). Germline lookup yields CDR1 SQVTM and CDR2 ANQGSEA. The CDR3 is 13 amino acids. Trimming stripped 4 bases from V and 5 bases from J, with 13 bases between. The DNA of the CDR3 is TGCAGCGTTGTGGGAGTATTAGGAGATACGCAGTATTTT. As protein: CSVVGVLGDTQYF.

The chain recombines TRBV7-9 with TRBJ2-1; 13 bases agree with TRBD2. J was trimmed by 3 bases and V by 5 bases; bases with no gene match: 7. The CDR3 covers 17 residues. Germline loops: CDR1 SEHNR, CDR2 FQNEAQ (reference sequence). The CDR3 DNA sequence: TGTGCCAGCAGCCCTAAACTAGCGGGAGGGGGCTACAATGAGCAGTTCTTC. It specifies CASSPKLAGGGYNEQFF.

The rearrangement joins TRBV12-3 or TRBV12-4 to TRBJ2-7, with D perhaps matching TRBD1 (5 bases). V shed 6 bases and J shed 1 base, with 10 bases lying between them. CDR3 length: 13 amino acids. The CDR3 DNA reads as TGTGCCAGCAGCCTCCAGGGTTCCTACGAGCAGTACTTC. This codes for CASSLQGSYEQYF.

The V and J genes are TRBV10-2 and TRBJ1-2, with 10 bases fitting TRBD1. Germline lookup yields CDR1 WSHSY and CDR2 SAAADI. After removal of 8 bases from V and 4 bases from J, the junction contained 7 bases not matched to a gene. This CDR3 has 14 amino acids. The CDR3 DNA is TGCGCCAGCTCGACAGGGGGCGCTGGCTATGGCTACACCTTC. It encodes CASSTGGAGYGYTF.

The V call is TRBV30, the J call TRBJ2-4, with TRBD2 as a possible D gene (5 bases). The germline CDR1 and CDR2 sequences are GTSNPN and SVGIG (reference sequence). V lost 6 bases and J lost 1, with 13 bases in between. The CDR3 is 14 residues long. The CDR3 coding sequence is TGTGCCTGCTCCGATCGAGGGGCCAAAAACATTCAGTACTTC. It is translated as CACSDRGAKNIQYF.

The chain recombines TRBV11-1 with TRBJ2-7; 7 positions match TRBD1. Germline CDR1 SGHAT, CDR2 FQDESV (reference sequence). V shed 0 bases and J 6 bases; nucleotides not matched to a gene: 2. The CDR3 length is 13 residues. Written as DNA, the CDR3 is TGTGCCAGCAGCTTAGCAGGGACAGCCGAGCAGTACTTC. It codes for CASSLAGTAEQYF.

The chain carries TRBV18 and TRBJ2-7; TRBD1 is a possible D gene (5 bases). Germline CDR1 is KGHSH and CDR2 is LQKENI. Trimming removed 0 bases at V and 2 bases at J, with 17 bases between. This CDR3 region has 17 residues. CDR3 amino acids: CASSPPLKQGVPYEQYF. CDR3 DNA sequence: TGTGCCAGCTCACCACCGTTAAAGCAGGGTGTACCCTACGAGCAGTACTTC.

This clone was observed a few times. CDR3 nucleotide sequence: TGTGCCAGCAGCGCCGCTGGACAGGCTGGAGGGACCCAGTACTTC. Its protein product is CASSAAGQAGGTQYF. This chain uses TRBV9 with TRBJ2-5; 7 bases fit TRBD1. Per germline, CDR1 SGDLS and CDR2 YYNGEE. J was trimmed by 7 bases and V by 3 bases; bases with no gene match: 12. CDR3 length: 15 amino acids.